These 10 T cell receptor beta chains were sequenced from one sample in a study of shared clonotypes between healthy human individuals. Sequenced by immunoSEQ multiplex PCR; TCRdb stores in-frame clones only, minus some. This repertoire shows 1.5 million to 2.5 million clones, roughly 94% found once; its top ten account for roughly 1.2%. Cells designated naive CD8 were CD45RO-negative and were positively selected for CCR7, with terminally differentiated effector memory CD45RA+ cells excluded. The sequenced sample was naive CD8+ T cells sorted from blood. The receptors derive from a man between 18 and 29 years old in good health.

V and J are TRBV5-5 and TRBJ2-7; 7 positions match TRBD1. CDR1 and CDR2 (germline): SGHKS, YYEKEE (reference sequence). Losses at the gene ends were 3 bases for V and 3 bases for J; bases not matched to a gene: 6. The CDR3 is 14 amino acids. CDR3 sequence: CASSSTGPHYEQYF. As DNA, the CDR3 is TGTGCCAGCAGCTCGACAGGGCCCCACTACGAGCAGTACTTC.

J is TRBJ2-7 and V is TRBV6-1; 8 bases line up with TRBD1. From germline, CDR1 is MNHNS and CDR2 SASEGT. The junction had 6 bases not matched to a gene; V was cut back by 4 bases and J by 1 base. This CDR3 comprises 15 residues. The CDR3 DNA reads as TGTGCCAGCAGTGCGACTTGGACAGGGTCCTACGAGCAGTACTTC. Encoded protein: CASSATWTGSYEQYF.

J is TRBJ2-4 and V is TRBV9; 10 nucleotides line up with TRBD1. Germline trimming cut 4 bases from V and 5 bases from J; bases unmatched to any gene: 9. This CDR3 spans 16 amino acids. From germline, CDR1 is SGDLS and CDR2 YYNGEE. CDR3 loop: CASSTGTGASQNIQYF. CDR3 DNA sequence: TGTGCCAGCAGCACTGGGACAGGGGCTTCCCAAAACATTCAGTACTTC.

This chain joins TRBV7-9 and TRBJ1-4; perhaps TRBD1 as D (5 bases). Germline CDR1 is SEHNR and CDR2 is FQNEAQ (reference sequence). The V and J ends lost 5 bases and 8 bases respectively, with 15 bases between them. The length of the CDR3 is 14 residues. CDR3 in amino acids: CASSPGSWGEKLFF. The CDR3 region has the DNA TGTGCCAGCAGCCCCGGTAGCTGGGGGGAAAAACTGTTTTTT.

This chain uses TRBV4-1 with TRBJ2-7; D possibly corresponds to TRBD2 (6 bases). Per germline, CDR1 MGHRA and CDR2 YSYEKL. Trimming stripped 1 base from V and 5 bases from J, with 9 bases between. The CDR3 runs to 13 residues. The CDR3 nucleotides read TGCGCCAGCAGCCAAGTTGGAGGGAACGAGCAGTACTTC. Protein: CASSQVGGNEQYF.

The chain uses TRBV4-1 and TRBJ2-1; the D gene could be TRBD1 or TRBD2 (5 bases each). The CDR3 length is 15 residues. Trimming took off 4 bases at V and 2 bases at J, with 12 bases between the two ends. Germline CDR1 is MGHRA and CDR2 is YSYEKL. The CDR3 loop is CASSLWDGAYNEQFF. The CDR3 DNA follows: TGCGCCAGCAGCCTTTGGGACGGAGCCTACAATGAGCAGTTCTTC.

V is TRBV5-6 and J is TRBJ1-1; no definite D call. The CDR3 spans 16 residues. CDR1 SGHDT and CDR2 YYEEEE come from the germline V gene. V lost 0 bases, J lost 0 bases, and 12 bases lay in between. The CDR3 DNA reads as TGTGCCAGCAGCTTGGGGGTCTCTACAATGAACACTGAAGCTTTCTTT. Protein product: CASSLGVSTMNTEAFF. The whole variable domain, remainder taken from reference TRBV5-6 and TRBJ1-1, is DAGVTQSPTHLIKTRGQQVTLRCSPKSGHDTVSWYQQALGQGPQFIFQYYEEEERQRGNFPDRFSGHQFPNYSSELNVNALLLGDSALYLCASSLGVSTMNTEAFFGQGTRLTVV.

The V and J genes are TRBV19 and TRBJ2-7; a possible D gene is TRBD1 (6 bases). CDR3 length equals 15 residues. Germline lookup yields CDR1 LNHDA and CDR2 SQIVND (reference sequence). The V gene lost 3 bases and the J gene lost 3 bases, with 15 bases spanning the gap. CDR3 in DNA: TGTGCCAGTAGTATCCCAGGGGACGGCTTCTACGAGCAGTACTTC. It yields the protein CASSIPGDGFYEQYF.

The chain is built from TRBV13 and TRBJ1-2, with no clear D. Germline values: CDR1 PRHDT, CDR2 FYEKMQ (reference sequence). This CDR3 has 13 amino acids. The V end lost 0 bases, the J end lost 5 bases, and 7 bases lay between the germline ends. CDR3 region: CASSLGHGYGYTF. CDR3 in DNA: TGTGCCAGCAGCTTAGGCCACGGATATGGCTACACCTTC.

The rearrangement links TRBV7-3 to TRBJ2-7, with TRBD1 matching 7 bases. V shed 5 bases, J shed 5 bases, and the junction held 12 bases outside the gene matches. Germline CDR1 SGHTA, CDR2 FQGTGA. There are 15 residues in the CDR3. The CDR3: CASSEQGQDSDEQYF. The CDR3 DNA reads TGTGCCAGCAGCGAACAAGGACAGGACAGCGACGAGCAGTACTTC.